These 25 T cell receptor beta chains share one sample of origin, sequenced in a study of blood T cell repertoires in acute mononucleosis. Using immunoSEQ multiplex PCR, the repertoire was profiled, and TCRdb retains in-frame clones only, with some absent. Among roughly 2,000 clones listed, less than 30% were seen once. Time point: acute infectious mononucleosis, at clinical presentation within 2 weeks of symptom onset (visit 1). The material was EBV YVL epitope tetramer+ CD8+ T cells sorted from PBMCs, obtained during acute infectious mononucleosis. Subset defined: CD8 T cells binding a tetramer with EBV BRLF1 109-117 peptide (YVL-BR). The receptors shown here come from a man between 18 and 35 years old with infectious mononucleosis caused by EBV.

Turning to this clone: The junction departs from germline at one end; a sequencing error may be responsible. V and J are TRBV6-5 and TRBJ2-1; no definite D call. CDR1 is MNHEY, CDR2 SVGAGI, per germline. This CDR3 is 11 amino acids long. CDR3 DNA: TGTGCCGGCAGTATCTACAATGAGCAGCTCTTC. Its protein is CAGSIYNEQLF.

Notes on this clone: Given a far larger clone just one base away, this is likely a sequencing read error. Within the sample, other DNA sequences also encode this same CDR3. The genes are TRBV5-1 and TRBJ2-3; weak D call: TRBD1 (5 bases). V was cut by 0 bases and J by 1 base, with 12 bases left in between. CDR3 size: 16 residues. The germline V gene encodes CDR1 SGHRS and CDR2 YFSETQ. DNA of the CDR3: TGCGCCAGCAGCTTGGACCTGGGGCAGGGCACAGATACGCAGTATTTT. It encodes CASSLDLGQGTDTQYF.

The rearrangement uses TRBV7-3 and TRBJ2-3; D remains unclear. Germline CDR1 reads SGHTA; CDR2 reads FQGTGA. CDR3 length equals 11 residues. The germline V and J ends were trimmed by 5 bases and 3 bases, with 3 bases remaining between them. As DNA, the CDR3 is TGTGCCAGCAGCCCAACAGATACGCAGTATTTT. This translates into CASSPTDTQYF.

This clone has more than one count but fewer than ten. The junction departs from the called germline gene at one end, perhaps through a read error. V is TRBV10-3 and J is TRBJ2-3; maybe TRBD2 (6 bases). Germline values: CDR1 ENHRY, CDR2 SYGVKD. The CDR3 runs to 15 residues. CDR3 nucleotides: TGTGCCAGCAGTTACGTAGGACTACTTGGAGATACGCAGTATTTT. Translating gives CASSYVGLLGDTQYF.

This clone was recorded many times. V and J are TRBV6-4 and TRBJ2-1; 7 nucleotides line up with TRBD2. The length of the CDR3 is 17 residues. Germline V gene sequence: CDR1 MRHNA, CDR2 SNTAGT. V lost 6 bases, J lost 5 bases, and 16 bases stayed unmatched. The CDR3 is CASRLRGRGIVNNEQFF. CDR3 nucleotides: TGTGCCAGCAGGCTACGAGGGAGGGGAATCGTCAACAATGAGCAGTTCTTC.

Details on this clone: Other DNA sequences in this sample translate to the same CDR3. This chain joins TRBV6-5 and TRBJ2-3; D ambiguous. Trimming pared 5 bases from V and 8 bases from J, leaving 20 bases between. The CDR3 runs 15 residues. Germline CDR1 reads MNHEY; CDR2 reads SVGAGI. CDR3 nucleotides: TGTGCCAGCAGTGCCCTACTTGGGTCATCGTCTACGCAGTATTTT. It codes for CASSALLGSSSTQYF.

The rearrangement links TRBV28 to TRBJ2-5, with 14 positions matching TRBD2. The trim removed 10 bases at V and 5 bases at J, leaving 9 bases unmatched. The CDR3 length is 15 residues. Germline CDR1 MDHEN, CDR2 SYDVKM. CDR3 protein: CANGRLAGGAETQYF. The CDR3 DNA sequence: TGTGCCAACGGACGACTAGCGGGAGGGGCGGAGACCCAGTACTTC.

This chain uses TRBV6-5 with TRBJ2-3; D remains ambiguous. The CDR3 is 15 residues long. V lost 5 bases, J lost 11 bases, and 23 bases lay in between. CDR1 and CDR2 (germline): MNHEY, SVGAGI. In DNA form, the CDR3 reads TGTGCCAGCAGTGCCCTAATTGGTTCAGCGTCGAAGCAGTATTTT. Its protein is CASSALIGSASKQYF.

The rearrangement uses TRBV29-1 and TRBJ2-4, with TRBD2 matching 11 bases. TRBJ2-1 matches the DNA end more closely, so the J call is doubtful. Germline V lookup: CDR1 SQVTM, CDR2 ANQGSEA. The CDR3 consists of 17 residues. The CDR3 DNA follows: TGCAGCGTTGGCGGGACTAGCGGAAGGGGGGTAATCAATGAGCAGTTCTTC. Its protein product is CSVGGTSGRGVINEQFF.

This clone showed up just once. This could be a read error, since a much larger clone is one nucleotide away. CDR3 nucleotides: TGTGCCTGCAGTGCCCTACTTGGTTCAGCGTCGACGCAGTATTTT. This sequence encodes CACSALLGSASTQYF. The chain recombines TRBV6-8 with TRBJ2-3; D unclear. Germline loops: CDR1 MNHGY, CDR2 SAAAGT. The CDR3 is 15 amino acids.

This clone was observed many times. Additional DNA sequences in this sample encode the identical CDR3. The chain joins TRBV5-5 to TRBJ2-3; 8 nucleotides match TRBD1. The CDR3 spans 16 residues. CDR1 and CDR2 (germline): SGHKS, YYEKEE (reference sequence). V lost 0 bases, J lost 3 bases, and 6 bases stayed unmatched. This CDR3 reads CASSLDLGQGTDTQYF. The CDR3 DNA reads as TGTGCCAGCAGCTTGGACCTTGGACAGGGAACAGATACGCAGTATTTT.

The rearrangement uses TRBV5-1 and TRBJ2-7; TRBD2 agrees at 16 bases. The CDR3 runs 16 residues. The germline CDR1 and CDR2 sequences are SGHRS and YFSETQ. Unmatched junction bases numbered 9, after V lost 7 bases and J lost 5 bases. CDR3 DNA sequence: TGCGCCAGCGCTCCGGGACTAGCGGGAGGGAACGACGAGCAGTACTTC. It translates to CASAPGLAGGNDEQYF.

This clone was picked up a small number of times. It is unclear where the CDR3 begins or ends on the DNA, so no DNA is shown, and the CDR3 is as TCRdb lists it. The genes are TRBV13 and TRBJ2-2; TRBD2 is the table's D call, not checked against the DNA. The CDR3 comprises 12 residues, both ends counted. Germline V CDR1 and CDR2: PRHDT, FYEKMQ (reference sequence). This CDR3 reads CATDKRPGSCFF.

This clone was observed at least ten times. The J gene is TRBJ2-7, the V gene TRBV6-1, with D perhaps matching TRBD1 (7 bases). Trimming shortened V by 10 bases and J by 0 bases, and 16 bases separated the two germline ends. Germline V CDR1 and CDR2: MNHNS, SASEGT. The CDR3 spans 14 residues. As DNA, the CDR3 is TGTGCCATCAGGGGGGACGACACCTCCTACGAGCAGTACTTC. Protein: CAIRGDDTSYEQYF.

This chain connects TRBV7-9 to TRBJ2-7; D is unresolved. V lost 5 bases and J lost 4, with 18 bases in between. This CDR3 has 15 residues. Germline-derived CDR1 and CDR2 are SEHNR and FQNEAQ (reference sequence). The CDR3 reads CASSGVRAQRYEQYF. DNA of the CDR3: TGTGCCAGCAGCGGGGTTCGAGCCCAGAGATACGAGCAGTACTTC.

Note on this clone: This likely stems from a read error, as it lies one base from a far larger clone. This sequence joins TRBV28 and TRBJ2-1; unclear D gene. Germline assignment: CDR1 MDHEN and CDR2 SYDVKM. The CDR3 runs 12 residues. CDR3: CTSSLYSSEQFF. The DNA of the CDR3 is TGTACCAGCAGTTTATATTCCAGTGAGCAGTTCTTC.

A word on this clone: This same CDR3 is encoded by further DNA sequences in the sample. V and J are TRBV27 and TRBJ2-3, with 8 nucleotides matching TRBD2. V shed 9 bases and J 2 bases; nucleotides not matched to a gene: 13. Per germline, CDR1 MNHEY and CDR2 SMNVEV (reference sequence). The CDR3 loop spans 16 amino acids. CDR3 residues: CASSSTSEAFTDTQYF. The CDR3 nucleotides are TGTGCCAGTTCATCGACTAGCGAGGCCTTCACAGATACGCAGTATTTT.

This clone was counted ten times or more. It differs at one base from a far larger clone, so likely a read error. The V gene is TRBV6-5, the J gene TRBJ2-3; D remains ambiguous. CDR3 length: 15 residues. CDR1 is MNHEY and CDR2 is SVGAGI in the germline V gene. CDR3 coding DNA: TGTTCCAGCAGTGCCCTACTTGGGTCAGCGTCGACGCAGTATTTT. This sequence encodes CSSSALLGSASTQYF.

The chain carries TRBV7-6 and TRBJ2-5; TRBD1 agrees at 9 bases. The CDR3 is 16 residues long. J gave up 5 bases and V 5 bases, and 12 bases lay outside the gene matches. Germline CDR1 SGHVS, CDR2 FNYEAQ. The CDR3 DNA reads as TGTGCCAGCAGCGACCCCCGGGACAGGGTGGGGGAGACCCAGTACTTC. Its protein product is CASSDPRDRVGETQYF. The full variable domain, completed using reference TRBV7-6 and TRBJ2-5, is GAGVSQSPRYKVTKRGQDVALRCDPISGHVSLYWYRQALGQGPEFLTYFNYEAQQDKSGLPNDRFSAERPEGSISTLTIQRTEQRDSAMYRCASSDPRDRVGETQYFGPGTRLLVL.

This clone came up a few times. With only one base between it and a far larger clone, this is likely a read error. The chain uses TRBV28 and TRBJ2-1, with D hard to call. The germline V gene has CDR1 MDHEN and CDR2 SYDVKM. CDR3 length equals 12 residues. The CDR3 protein is CACSLYSSEQFF. The CDR3 DNA is TGTGCCTGCAGTTTATATTCCAGTGAGCAGTTCTTC.

The chain combines TRBV28 with TRBJ2-1; D remains ambiguous. V dropped 8 bases and J dropped 6 bases, with 8 bases sitting between them. CDR1 MDHEN and CDR2 SYDVKM come from the germline V gene. This CDR3 has 11 residues. CDR3 loop: CASLFSNEQFF. The CDR3 DNA reads TGTGCCAGCCTATTTTCCAATGAGCAGTTCTTC.

Concerning this clone itself: A far larger clone is one base from this, pointing to a likely read error. Within the sample, other DNA sequences also encode this same CDR3. The chain carries TRBV6-5 and TRBJ2-3; no clear D. The germline CDR1 and CDR2 sequences are MNHEY and SVGAGI. This CDR3 has 15 amino acids. CDR3: CASSALLGSASTQFF. Written as DNA, the CDR3 is TGTGCCAGCAGTGCCCTACTTGGGTCAGCGTCGACGCAGTTTTTT.

With regard to this clone: A far larger clone differs by one base, so this is likely a read error. This rearrangement joins TRBV6-5 to TRBJ2-3; no definite D call. The CDR3 loop spans 15 amino acids. Germline assignment: CDR1 MNHEY and CDR2 SVGAGI. Between the trimmed V and J ends, which lost 5 bases and 13 bases, there was a span of 25 bases. The CDR3 DNA follows: TGTGCCAGCAGTGCCCTACTTGGGTCAGCGTCGACGGAGTATTTT. It encodes CASSALLGSASTEYF.

The sample holds many counts of this clone. V usage is TRBV2 and J usage is TRBJ2-2; D is uncertain. This CDR3 has 11 amino acids. From germline, CDR1 is SNHLY and CDR2 FYNNEI. V was pared by 4 bases and J by 6 bases, with 3 bases between. CDR3 region: CASSVPGELFF. The DNA for the CDR3 is TGTGCCAGCAGTGTTCCCGGGGAGCTGTTTTTT.

This clone was observed at least ten times. This chain links TRBV7-8 with TRBJ2-3; tentatively, D is TRBD2 (6 bases). CDR3 length equals 13 residues. V lost 8 bases to trimming and J lost 2 bases, with 11 bases between them. Looked up from germline, CDR1 is SGHVS and CDR2 is FQNEAQ. This CDR3 is CASLWRDTDTQYF. The CDR3 region has the DNA TGTGCCAGCCTTTGGCGGGACACAGATACGCAGTATTTT.